A single sample is the source of the 20 T cell receptor beta chains below, sequenced in a study of shared clonotypes between healthy human individuals. CD45RO-negative, CCR7-selected cells formed the naive CD8 fraction, which excluded terminally differentiated effector memory CD45RA+ cells. Profiling relied on immunoSEQ multiplex PCR, and the TCRdb table lists in-frame clones only, not all of them. The table lists some 2.1 million clones, about 94% of them singletons. The material sequenced was naive CD8+ T cells from PBMCs. These TCRs come from a man aged 18 to 30 in good health. Some clones in this sample may be carry-over from other donors' samples.

The rearrangement links TRBV2 to TRBJ2-1; 11 bases agree with TRBD2. V lost 5 bases, J lost 3 bases, and 3 bases stayed unmatched. Germline lookup yields CDR1 SNHLY and CDR2 FYNNEI. The CDR3 is made up of 15 amino acids. CDR3 amino acids: CASSKGLADYNEQFF. DNA of the CDR3: TGTGCCAGCAGTAAGGGACTAGCGGACTACAATGAGCAGTTCTTC.

The V and J genes are TRBV29-1 and TRBJ1-4; 8 nucleotides agree with TRBD1. The CDR3 runs to 15 residues. CDR1 is SQVTM, CDR2 ANQGSEA, per germline. The trim removed 6 bases at V and 8 bases at J, leaving 14 bases unmatched. The chain's CDR3 is CSVGGAGGLEEKLFF. The CDR3 nucleotides are TGCAGCGTGGGGGGAGCAGGGGGCTTAGAAGAAAAACTGTTTTTT. The full variable domain, its missing parts supplied by reference TRBV29-1 and TRBJ1-4, is SAVISQKPSRDICQRGTSLTIQCQVDSQVTMMFWYRQQPGQSLTLIATANQGSEATYESGFVIDKFPISRPNLTFSTLTVSNMSPEDSSIYLCSVGGAGGLEEKLFFGSGTQLSVL.

The V gene is TRBV27, the J gene TRBJ2-7; D is perhaps TRBD2 (6 bases). The CDR3 runs to 16 residues. With 0 bases removed from V and 2 bases from J, the gap between germline ends came to 14 bases. The germline gives CDR1 MNHEY, CDR2 SMNVEV (reference sequence). The CDR3 loop is CASSLSTSRSTYEQYF. Here the CDR3 DNA reads TGTGCCAGCAGTTTATCAACTAGCCGGTCGACCTACGAGCAGTACTTC.

Written as DNA, the CDR3 is TGTGCCAGCAGTCCTACAGTGTCAAACATTCAGTACTTC. It yields the protein CASSPTVSNIQYF. The rearrangement links TRBV27 to TRBJ2-4; no clear D. V gave up 5 bases and J gave up 6 bases, with 11 bases separating them. This CDR3 spans 13 amino acids. Germline CDR1 and CDR2: MNHEY and SMNVEV (reference sequence).

The DNA of the CDR3 is TGCGCCAGCAGCCAAGCCGGCGGCCGGGGGGAGCAGTTCTTC. Translating gives CASSQAGGRGEQFF. The chain links TRBV4-1 to TRBJ2-1; tentative D call: TRBD2 (6 bases). The CDR3 has 14 amino acids. CDR1 MGHRA and CDR2 YSYEKL come from the germline V gene. V was clipped by 1 base and J by 10 bases, with 14 bases between them.

This chain connects TRBV6-1 to TRBJ1-1; unclear D gene. V lost 6 bases, J lost 5 bases, and 16 bases lay in between. CDR3 size: 14 residues. CDR1 is MNHNS, CDR2 SASEGT, per germline. The CDR3 reads CASRSLERMTEAFF. The CDR3 region has the DNA TGTGCCAGCAGGTCCCTCGAGAGGATGACTGAAGCTTTCTTT.

This rearrangement joins TRBV4-3 to TRBJ2-1, with 7 bases lining up with TRBD2. Per germline, CDR1 LGHNA and CDR2 YSLEER. The CDR3 extends over 17 amino acids. The junction had 9 bases not matched to a gene; V was cut back by 0 bases and J by 4 bases. The CDR3 DNA reads as TGCGCCAGCAGCCAAGATAGCGGGCCAGGCGGGTACAATGAGCAGTTCTTC. This sequence encodes CASSQDSGPGGYNEQFF.

A word on this clone: The identical CDR3 is also encoded by other nucleotide sequences in the sample. The V call is TRBV7-3, the J call TRBJ2-3; possibly TRBD2 for D (5 bases). The CDR3 extends over 15 amino acids. Germline-derived CDR1 and CDR2 are SGHTA and FQGTGA. V lost 0 bases and J lost 0, with 7 bases in between. In DNA, the CDR3 is TGTGCCAGCAGCTTAACCGGGATTAGCACAGATACGCAGTATTTT. This translates into CASSLTGISTDTQYF.

This clone was observed once. The chain joins TRBV9 to TRBJ2-7, with D possibly being TRBD1 or TRBD2 (6 bases each). V lost 3 bases and J lost 5, with 21 bases in between. Germline V gene data show CDR1 as SGDLS and CDR2 as YYNGEE. CDR3 length equals 16 residues. The chain's CDR3 is CASSEGGSGPRDEQYF. Written as DNA, the CDR3 is TGTGCCAGCAGCGAGGGGGGAAGCGGCCCTAGGGACGAGCAGTACTTC.

In regard to this clone: The junction shows a germline mismatch at one end, possibly a read error. The chain employs TRBV4-2 and TRBJ2-1; TRBD1 is a possible D gene (5 bases). Germline CDR1 is LGHNA and CDR2 is YNFKEQ. There are 15 residues in the CDR3. The CDR3 spells CASNQEWQGYNEQFF. CDR3 sequence (DNA): TGTGCCAGCAACCAAGAGTGGCAGGGATACAATGAGCAGTTCTTC.

The rearrangement joins TRBV7-2 to TRBJ1-2, with D uncertain. Germline values: CDR1 SGHTA, CDR2 FQGNSA. The V end was cut by 5 bases, the J end by 4 bases, with 11 bases between. This CDR3 is built from 13 residues. CDR3 residues: CASSPLLPYGYTF. The DNA of the CDR3 is TGTGCCAGCAGCCCTCTACTACCCTATGGCTACACCTTC.

The gene calls are TRBV7-9 and TRBJ2-7; D might be TRBD1 (6 bases). Germline lookup yields CDR1 SEHNR and CDR2 FQNEAQ (reference sequence). Deletions cut 5 bases from V and 5 bases from J, with 16 bases between. The CDR3 totals 14 residues. The chain's CDR3 is CASSEGHGTHEQYF. Here the CDR3 DNA reads TGTGCCAGCAGCGAGGGACATGGAACCCACGAGCAGTACTTC.

V gene TRBV6-6 combines with J gene TRBJ2-4, with 9 bases lining up with TRBD1. J gave up 7 bases and V 6 bases, and 7 bases lay outside the gene matches. CDR1 and CDR2 from the germline V gene are MNHNY and SVGAGI (reference sequence). This CDR3 has 14 amino acids. The CDR3 reads CASSSDRGLNIQYF. In DNA form, the CDR3 reads TGTGCCAGCAGCTCGGACAGGGGCTTGAACATTCAGTACTTC.

The V call is TRBV18, the J call TRBJ2-3; D remains unclear. V was trimmed by 0 bases and J by 2 bases, leaving 12 bases between them. Germline V gene lookup returns CDR1 KGHSH and CDR2 LQKENI. The CDR3 runs to 16 residues. CDR3 nucleotides: TGTGCCAGCTCACCACCAACTCCATCTAACACAGATACGCAGTATTTT. The encoded protein is CASSPPTPSNTDTQYF. The full variable domain, with the rest looked up from reference TRBV18 and TRBJ2-3, is NAGVMQNPRHLVRRRGQEARLRCSPMKGHSHVYWYRQLPEEGLKFMVYLQKENIIDESGMPKERFSAEFPKEGPSILRIQQVVRGDSAAYFCASSPPTPSNTDTQYFGPGTRLTVL.

The CDR3 here is CASSVEWQTSGNNEQFF. The CDR3 DNA is TGTGCCAGCAGCGTAGAGTGGCAAACGTCTGGCAACAATGAGCAGTTCTTC. V usage is TRBV9 and J usage is TRBJ2-1; D gene uncertain. The V gene's germline CDR1 is SGDLS and CDR2 YYNGEE. Trimming cost V 0 bases and J 5 bases, with 18 bases left between them. The CDR3 runs to 17 residues.

This chain connects TRBV28 to TRBJ2-7; no firm D call. Germline V gives CDR1 MDHEN, CDR2 SYDVKM. The CDR3 is 13 residues long. Trimming stripped 7 bases from V and 1 base from J, with 11 bases between. The CDR3 protein is CASNYGVSYEQYF. CDR3 sequence (DNA): TGTGCCAGCAACTATGGCGTTTCCTACGAGCAGTACTTC. Complete variable domain (other parts from reference TRBV28 and TRBJ2-7): DVKVTQSSRYLVKRTGEKVFLECVQDMDHENMFWYRQDPGLGLRLIYFSYDVKMKEKGDIPEGYSVSREKKERFSLILESASTNQTSMYLCASNYGVSYEQYFGPGTRLTVT.

This clone was counted only a few times. The rearrangement uses TRBV9 and TRBJ1-2, with D hard to call. Germline V gene lookup returns CDR1 SGDLS and CDR2 YYNGEE. V dropped 0 bases and J dropped 8 bases, with 11 bases sitting between them. This CDR3 comprises 13 residues. As DNA, the CDR3 is TGTGCCAGCAGCGTAGGTGGACCCTCGGGCTACACCTTC. Amino acid sequence: CASSVGGPSGYTF.

Concerning this clone itself: At one of its ends the junction is not consistent with the germline gene, which may arise from a read error. The chain carries TRBV9 and TRBJ2-7; 16 bases match TRBD2. The CDR3 has 14 amino acids. Per germline, CDR1 SGDLS and CDR2 YYNGEE. DNA for the CDR3: TGTGCCAGCAGCGCCGGGACTAGCGGGAGGGCCCCCCACTTC. Its protein is CASSAGTSGRAPHF.

The chain is built from TRBV7-8 and TRBJ1-2; 7 bases match TRBD1. This CDR3 comprises 18 residues. CDR1 is SGHVS, CDR2 FQNEAQ, per germline. The CDR3 DNA sequence: TGTGCTATCTTTTGGGACAGTCTGGGTCTTGTAGCTAACTATGGCTACACCTTC. This encodes CAIFWDSLGLVANYGYTF.

As for this clone: The same CDR3 arises from other DNA sequences in this sample as well. This chain links TRBV9 with TRBJ2-3; 9 nucleotides agree with TRBD2. This CDR3 is 14 amino acids long. The trim removed 2 bases at V and 4 bases at J, leaving 2 bases unmatched. Germline loops: CDR1 SGDLS, CDR2 YYNGEE. CDR3 amino acids: CASSVGLAPDTQYF. The CDR3 coding sequence is TGTGCCAGCAGCGTGGGACTAGCCCCAGATACGCAGTATTTT.